This T cell receptor beta chain was identified in a study of cytomegalovirus exposure and HLA in healthy donors. Germline V CDR1 and CDR2: MNHEY, SVGAGI. The CDR3 is 16 amino acids. Trimming shortened V by 0 bases and J by 6 bases, and 18 bases separated the two germline ends. This PCR relied on a set of 60 Vbeta primers and 13 Jbeta primers. Profiling relied on immunoSEQ multiplex PCR, and the TCRdb table lists in-frame clones only, not all of them. This table holds 100,000 to 150,000 clones, roughly 80% found once. The receptor was isolated from a boy younger than 18 in good health and CMV-seronegative. V is TRBV6-5 and J is TRBJ2-7; D possibly corresponds to TRBD2 (5 bases). Sample: PBMCs. The CDR3 reads CASSYSKGGVAGEQYF. The DNA for the CDR3 is TGTGCCAGCAGTTACTCGAAAGGAGGCGTGGCGGGCGAGCAGTACTTC.